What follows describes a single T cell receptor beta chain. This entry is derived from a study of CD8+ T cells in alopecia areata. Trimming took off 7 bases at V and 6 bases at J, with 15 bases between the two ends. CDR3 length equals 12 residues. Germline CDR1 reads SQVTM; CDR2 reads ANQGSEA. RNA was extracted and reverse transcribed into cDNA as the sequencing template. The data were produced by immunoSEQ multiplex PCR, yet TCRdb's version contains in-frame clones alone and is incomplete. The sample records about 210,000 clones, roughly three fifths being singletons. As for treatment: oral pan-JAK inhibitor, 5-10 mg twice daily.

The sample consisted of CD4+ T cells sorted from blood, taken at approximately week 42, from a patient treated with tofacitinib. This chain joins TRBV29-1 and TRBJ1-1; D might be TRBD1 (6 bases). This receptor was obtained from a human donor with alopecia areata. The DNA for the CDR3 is TGCAGCGCTCGACACGACAGGTCTGAAGCTTTCTTT. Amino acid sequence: CSARHDRSEAFF.